This T cell receptor beta chain derives from a study of cytomegalovirus exposure and HLA in healthy donors. Primers included in the PCR were 60 Vbeta and 13 Jbeta primers. Sequenced by immunoSEQ multiplex PCR; TCRdb stores in-frame clones only, minus some. The table includes fewer than 350,000 clones, over 85% detected once. The CDR3 runs 14 residues. Deletions cut 3 bases from V and 0 bases from J, with 9 bases between. Germline V gene sequence: CDR1 LNHDA, CDR2 SQIVND (reference sequence). This chain connects TRBV19 to TRBJ2-7, with D maybe TRBD1 (5 bases). What was sequenced was PBMCs. This TCR came from a woman aged 18-29 years in good health and CMV-seronegative. CDR3 nucleotides: TGTGCCAGTAGTATCGACAGCACCTCCTACGAGCAGTACTTC. This sequence encodes CASSIDSTSYEQYF.